This record concerns one TCR beta chain sequence. Its specificity is not known. This sample was included in a study of siplizumab effects on memory and regulatory T cells. Findings of the study overall: Suppression by proliferating Tregs derived from siplizumab cultures was not verified.

The ends were cut back, 10 bases at V and 4 bases at J, with 13 bases in the middle. CDR3 length: 12 residues. Germline V lookup: CDR1 MNHNS, CDR2 SASEGT. Every sample had some 100,000 of its TCR templates assayed. The repertoire was sequenced with immunoSEQ multiplex PCR; TCRdb's copy has only in-frame clones and lacks some. The repertoire has some 100,000 clones, approximately 92% of them found once; the top ten carry roughly 2.5%. The receptor's source is a human donor in good health. Some clones in this sample may be carry-over from other donors' samples. The sequenced sample was CD4+ T cells sorted from blood. The V gene is TRBV6-1, the J gene TRBJ2-5; possibly TRBD1 for D (7 bases). For the CDR3, the DNA is TGTGCCATCTCAGGGGGGAGAGAGACCCAGTACTTC. Translated: CAISGGRETQYF.